What follows are 13 T cell receptor beta chains derived from one specimen sequenced in a study of T cell repertoires in cytomegalovirus infection. For these TCRs, the target antigens are not known. Using its own MiXCR run on the reads, TCRdb lists one record per CDR3 protein. The sample carries 230,000 or so distinct CDR3 sequences, 35% to 40% recorded once. Source: CD8+ T cells from cultured PBMCs, taken from culture after CMV antigen stimulation. All receptors come from a human donor in good health (CMV status not recorded). Some clones in this sample may be carry-over from other donors' samples.

J is TRBJ2-2 and V is TRBV4-2; TRBD2 matches 7 bases. This CDR3 spans 16 amino acids. The germline V gene encodes CDR1 LGHNA and CDR2 YNFKEQ. With V trimmed by 6 bases and J by 2 bases, 9 bases remained unmatched. The CDR3 here is CASSTERGANTGELFF. The CDR3 DNA is TGTGCCAGCAGTACCGAGCGGGGCGCCAACACCGGGGAGCTGTTTTTT.

This clonotype has at least ten counts. The CDR3 nucleotides are TGTGCCACCAGCACGACAGGGGTTTATGAGTTCGCAACTAATGAAAAACTGTTTTTT. Its protein is CATSTTGVYEFATNEKLFF. This rearrangement joins TRBV15 to TRBJ1-4, with 8 bases that match TRBD1. The CDR3 has 19 amino acids. Trimming took 4 bases from V and 0 from J; bases not matched to a gene: 13. Germline V CDR1 and CDR2: LNHNV, YYDKDF (reference sequence).

The chain employs TRBV7-6 and TRBJ2-5; no firm D call. The CDR3 covers 11 residues. The germline V and J ends were trimmed by 3 bases and 6 bases, with 5 bases remaining between them. The germline V gene encodes CDR1 SGHVS and CDR2 FNYEAQ. CDR3 sequence reads: CASSFEQTQYF. The CDR3 nucleotides read TGTGCCAGCAGCTTTGAACAGACCCAGTACTTC.

The V call is TRBV20-1, the J call TRBJ1-6; D ambiguous. V was trimmed by 2 bases and J by 7 bases, leaving 18 bases between them. Germline V gene lookup returns CDR1 DFQATT and CDR2 SNEGSKA (reference sequence). The CDR3 length is 16 residues. The CDR3 coding sequence is TGCAGTGCTAGAAATGGGGAGAGACCCAGCAATTCACCCCTCCACTTT. It codes for CSARNGERPSNSPLHF.

This chain links TRBV27 with TRBJ1-6; 8 positions match TRBD1. Trimming cost V 10 bases and J 11 bases; bases outside gene matches: 10. Germline V CDR1 and CDR2: MNHEY, SMNVEV (reference sequence). CDR3 length equals 13 residues. As DNA, the CDR3 is TGTGCCACCGGGGCAGGGGGCGGGCCACCCCTCCACTTT. Protein sequence: CATGAGGGPPLHF.

This clonotype was counted a few times. V usage is TRBV12-3 or TRBV12-4 and J usage is TRBJ1-2; D uncertain. With 5 bases removed from V and 8 bases from J, the gap between germline ends came to 12 bases. The CDR3 is 12 residues long. CDR3 sequence: CASSIVRGGYTF. As DNA, the CDR3 is TGTGCCAGCAGTATCGTCAGAGGCGGCTACACCTTC.

The gene calls are TRBV7-4 and TRBJ2-4; D unclear. Trimming took 3 bases from V and 0 from J, leaving 9 bases between them. The CDR3 length is 15 residues. Germline V gene sequence: CDR1 SGHVT, CDR2 SQSDAQ. CDR3 sequence: CASSFPTLAKNIQYF. DNA of the CDR3: TGTGCCAGCAGCTTCCCAACCCTAGCCAAAAACATTCAGTACTTC.

In this sample, this clonotype turned up a few times. V gene TRBV7-3 combines with J gene TRBJ2-1; 7 bases line up with TRBD2. Unmatched junction bases numbered 8, after V lost 2 bases and J lost 7 bases. CDR3 length: 15 residues. Germline V gives CDR1 SGHTA, CDR2 FQGTGA. CDR3 nucleotides: TGTGCCAGCAGCTTATACGCGGGAGTTATGAATGAGCAGTTCTTC. Protein sequence: CASSLYAGVMNEQFF.

Comments on this clonotype: One end of the junction does not line up with germline, which may come from a read error. V and J are TRBV19 and TRBJ1-5; 7 bases align to TRBD1. Per the germline V gene, CDR1 is LNHDA and CDR2 is SQIVND (reference sequence). This CDR3 has 14 residues. This chain's CDR3 is CASSIGTVYQLQHF. The CDR3 DNA sequence: TGTGCCAGTAGTATTGGGACAGTGTATCAGCTCCAGCATTTT.

In this sample, this clonotype turned up many times. One end of the junction fails to match germline, which may point to a read error. V is TRBV7-2 and J is TRBJ2-7; unclear D gene. The germline gives CDR1 SGHTA, CDR2 FQGNSA. CDR3 length: 12 residues. The CDR3 region is CASSFSSYEQYF. The CDR3 region has the DNA TGCGCCAGCAGCTTCAGCTCCTACGAGCAGTACTTC. Using reference TRBV7-2 and TRBJ2-7 for the parts outside the CDR3, the full variable domain is GAGVSQSPSNKVTEKGKDVELRCDPISGHTALYWYRQSLGQGLEFLIYFQGNSAPDKSGLPSDRFSAERTGGSVSTLTIQRTQQEDSAVYLCASSFSSYEQYFGPGTRLTVT.

This chain joins TRBV2 and TRBJ2-1, with no clear D. The CDR3 has 12 residues. CDR1 is SNHLY and CDR2 is FYNNEI in the germline V gene. The V gene lost 4 bases and the J gene lost 9 bases, with 10 bases spanning the gap. Here the CDR3 reads CASSVSWVEQFF. CDR3 nucleotides: TGTGCCAGCAGTGTCTCTTGGGTTGAGCAGTTCTTC.

The table lists this clonotype with many counts. The gene calls are TRBV7-6 and TRBJ2-2; D is perhaps TRBD2 (6 bases). Germline CDR1 is SGHVS and CDR2 is FNYEAQ. V lost 5 bases, J lost 3 bases, and 13 bases lay in between. The CDR3 is 15 residues long. This CDR3 reads CASSLGTGDTGELFF. CDR3 in DNA: TGTGCCAGCAGCCTAGGGACGGGGGACACCGGGGAGCTGTTTTTT.

This chain links TRBV5-4 with TRBJ1-1; D is perhaps TRBD1 (6 bases). V lost 0 bases, J lost 0 bases, and 15 bases lay in between. This CDR3 is built from 17 residues. In germline, CDR1 is SGHNT, CDR2 YYREEE (reference sequence). The CDR3 sequence is CASSLAGQGNLNTEAFF. The CDR3 DNA reads TGTGCCAGCAGCTTGGCGGGACAAGGTAACCTGAACACTGAAGCTTTCTTT.